These 27 T cell receptor beta chains share one sample of origin, sequenced in a study of T cells in Graves' hyperthyroidism and ophthalmopathy. TCR beta CDR3 regions were amplified from RNA. HTBI primers were employed in a first-round RT-PCR of the TCR CDR3. TCRdb fed the multiplex PCR reads into MiXCR, producing one record per CDR3 protein. The data hold around 340,000 distinct CDR3 sequences, with roughly 18% observed a single time. Sequenced sample: blood. The receptors were gathered from a woman aged 45-65 years with Graves' hyperthyroidism.

This chain joins TRBV7-2 and TRBJ2-5; D might be TRBD1 or TRBD2, each matching 6 bases. The CDR3 has 17 amino acids. V lost 2 bases, J lost 2 bases, and 18 bases lay in between. Germline values: CDR1 SGHTA, CDR2 FQGNSA. CDR3 nucleotide sequence: TGTGCCAGCAGCTTATCCGGGGGCGGGGCGGGGCAAGAGACCCAGTACTTC. Translating gives CASSLSGGGAGQETQYF.

In this sample, this clonotype turned up many times. This chain uses TRBV18 with TRBJ1-2; TRBD1 agrees at 12 bases. The CDR3 has 14 residues. Germline CDR1 KGHSH, CDR2 LQKENI. V shed 2 bases and J 8 bases; nucleotides not matched to a gene: 3. CDR3 coding DNA: TGTGCCAGCTCACCAGGGGACAGGGGGCGAGGCTACACCTTC. Protein: CASSPGDRGRGYTF.

The chain recombines TRBV20-1 with TRBJ2-3; TRBD2 agrees at 12 bases. Germline V gene sequence: CDR1 DFQATT, CDR2 SNEGSKA (reference sequence). V was pared by 3 bases and J by 10 bases, with 5 bases of the junction left unmatched. CDR3 length: 13 amino acids. Here the CDR3 DNA reads TGCAGTGCTAGGCTAGCGGGAGGGCGGGCGCAGTATTTT. This gives the protein CSARLAGGRAQYF.

For the CDR3, the DNA is TGCAGTGCTGCCCGGGACAGCAACAATGAGCAGTTCTTC. This sequence encodes CSAARDSNNEQFF. The genes are TRBV20-1 and TRBJ2-1; 7 positions agree with TRBD1. CDR3 length: 13 amino acids. Looked up from germline, CDR1 is DFQATT and CDR2 is SNEGSKA (reference sequence). V trimming: 5 bases; J trimming: 5 bases; junction bases outside the gene matches: 6.

The chain employs TRBV15 and TRBJ2-5; maybe TRBD2 (6 bases). The V gene lost 5 bases and the J gene lost 4 bases, with 14 bases spanning the gap. Germline loops: CDR1 LNHNV, CDR2 YYDKDF (reference sequence). This CDR3 contains 14 residues. CDR3 DNA sequence: TGTGCCACCAGCGGAGGGACGCGGCCAGAGACCCAGTACTTC. It codes for CATSGGTRPETQYF.

This clonotype was detected a few times. This rearrangement joins TRBV29-1 to TRBJ2-7, with a weak D call TRBD1 (6 bases). The CDR3 loop spans 12 amino acids. The germline gives CDR1 SQVTM, CDR2 ANQGSEA. The V gene lost 6 bases and the J gene lost 3 bases, with 12 bases spanning the gap. The CDR3 reads CSVRQEDYEQYF. CDR3 DNA sequence: TGCAGCGTCAGACAGGAGGACTACGAGCAGTACTTC.

The table lists this clonotype with a few counts. This chain connects TRBV3-1 to TRBJ2-7, with 8 nucleotides matching TRBD2. Germline CDR1 is LGHDT and CDR2 is YNNKEL (reference sequence). The CDR3 has 17 amino acids. Trimming cost V 0 bases and J 2 bases; bases outside gene matches: 9. The CDR3 region is CASSQEKGGRRAYEQYF. The CDR3 DNA reads TGTGCCAGCAGCCAAGAAAAAGGCGGGAGGCGCGCCTACGAGCAGTACTTC.

This clonotype was picked up many times. The chain joins TRBV20-1 to TRBJ1-6; 9 nucleotides align to TRBD1. The ends lost 1 base at V and 7 bases at J; junction bases unmatched: 8. This CDR3 spans 16 amino acids. CDR1 is DFQATT, CDR2 SNEGSKA, per germline (reference sequence). The chain's CDR3 is CSARVFGQGQNSPLHF. The CDR3 nucleotides read TGCAGTGCTAGAGTATTCGGACAGGGGCAGAATTCACCCCTCCACTTT.

The chain joins TRBV6-6 to TRBJ2-5, with D unresolved. The CDR3 consists of 13 residues. Germline V gene sequence: CDR1 MNHNY, CDR2 SVGAGI (reference sequence). Trimming shortened V by 2 bases and J by 5 bases, and 9 bases separated the two germline ends. The CDR3 loop reads CASSYLRRETQYF. CDR3 nucleotides: TGTGCCAGCAGTTACCTTCGGCGGGAGACCCAGTACTTC.

The table lists this clonotype with a few counts. The rearrangement joins TRBV5-1 to TRBJ2-3, with D possibly matching TRBD1 (5 bases). The CDR3 extends over 14 amino acids. Germline-derived CDR1 and CDR2 are SGHRS and YFSETQ. V was trimmed by 2 bases and J by 4 bases, leaving 11 bases between them. CDR3 DNA sequence: TGCGCCAGCAGCTTTTACCAGGGCCCAGATACGCAGTATTTT. Translating it yields CASSFYQGPDTQYF.

This clonotype occurred many times. This chain links TRBV7-2 with TRBJ2-7, with D perhaps TRBD2 (5 bases). Per the germline V gene, CDR1 is SGHTA and CDR2 is FQGNSA. This CDR3 contains 15 residues. Trimming stripped 6 bases from V and 2 bases from J, with 17 bases between. CDR3 nucleotide sequence: TGTGCCAGCAGGGCCGGGGTTAGCACTACCTACGAGCAGTACTTC. This sequence encodes CASRAGVSTTYEQYF.

This chain joins TRBV2 and TRBJ1-4; 8 bases agree with TRBD1. There are 15 residues in the CDR3. Trimming removed 1 base from V and 4 bases from J; junction bases left unmatched: 2. CDR1 and CDR2 (germline): SNHLY, FYNNEI. The CDR3 reads CASSEGTGYNEKLFF. CDR3 nucleotide sequence: TGTGCCAGCAGTGAAGGGACAGGGTATAATGAAAAACTGTTTTTT.

Remarks on this clonotype: One base away lies a much larger clone, so this may be a sequencing read error. The chain's CDR3 is CASSEGGTDLYGCTF. CDR3 DNA: TGTGCCAGCAGTGAAGGCGGGACAGACCTCTATGGCTGCACCTTC. This chain links TRBV6-1 with TRBJ1-2, with 7 positions matching TRBD1. Germline V gene lookup returns CDR1 MNHNS and CDR2 SASEGT. The CDR3 length is 15 residues.

The chain employs TRBV6-2 or TRBV6-3 and TRBJ2-2, with 12 nucleotides matching TRBD2. The ends lost 2 bases at V and 5 bases at J; junction bases unmatched: 3. This CDR3 spans 16 amino acids. CDR1 and CDR2 from the germline V gene are MNHEY and SVGEGT. The CDR3 sequence is CASSYRLAGGTGELFF. CDR3 DNA: TGTGCCAGCAGTTACAGGCTAGCGGGAGGGACCGGGGAGCTGTTTTTT.

This clonotype has more than one count but fewer than ten. This chain connects TRBV4-1 to TRBJ2-1, with TRBD2 as a possible D gene (5 bases). Trimming shortened V by 0 bases and J by 2 bases, and 8 bases separated the two germline ends. In germline, CDR1 is MGHRA, CDR2 YSYEKL. This CDR3 has 15 residues. CDR3 nucleotides: TGCGCCAGCAGCCAAGACAGGCGGGCCTACAATGAGCAGTTCTTC. It codes for CASSQDRRAYNEQFF.

The chain links TRBV5-6 to TRBJ2-1, with D possibly called TRBD1 or TRBD2 (5 bases each). Trimming took 2 bases from V and 8 from J, leaving 14 bases between them. This CDR3 is built from 14 residues. Germline lookup yields CDR1 SGHDT and CDR2 YYEEEE. The CDR3 loop is CASSFPSLGDEQFF. In DNA form, the CDR3 reads TGTGCCAGCAGCTTCCCCAGCTTGGGGGATGAGCAGTTCTTC. Together with reference TRBV5-6 and TRBJ2-1, the CDR3 gives the full variable domain: DAGVTQSPTHLIKTRGQQVTLRCSPKSGHDTVSWYQQALGQGPQFIFQYYEEEERQRGNFPDRFSGHQFPNYSSELNVNALLLGDSALYLCASSFPSLGDEQFFGPGTRLTVL.

This clonotype was observed many times. The J gene is TRBJ1-1, the V gene TRBV11-3; the D gene is possibly TRBD1 (6 bases). V gave up 5 bases and J gave up 0 bases, with 10 bases separating them. CDR3 length equals 14 residues. CDR1 and CDR2 (germline): SGHNT, YENEEA. In nucleotides, the CDR3 is TGTGCCAGCAGCACAGGGCGAATGAACACTGAAGCTTTCTTT. It yields the protein CASSTGRMNTEAFF.

This clonotype has a count of ten or more. This chain joins TRBV30 and TRBJ1-2; D remains unclear. This CDR3 comprises 14 residues. The ends were cut back, 5 bases at V and 2 bases at J, with 15 bases in the middle. The germline CDR1 and CDR2 sequences are GTSNPN and SVGIG (reference sequence). CDR3 nucleotide sequence: TGTGCCTGGGGGTGGCCTCCTAACAACTATGGCTACACCTTC. Protein: CAWGWPPNNYGYTF.

This chain connects TRBV28 to TRBJ1-6; tentatively, D is TRBD1 (5 bases). Germline V gene sequence: CDR1 MDHEN, CDR2 SYDVKM. Trimming pared 4 bases from V and 7 bases from J, leaving 20 bases between. The CDR3 runs to 17 residues. The CDR3 sequence is CASSSPGTTTPNSPLHF. Written as DNA, the CDR3 is TGTGCCAGCAGTTCGCCCGGGACCACAACCCCCAATTCACCCCTCCACTTT.

This clonotype occurred a few times. This chain uses TRBV5-6 with TRBJ2-1, with D possibly matching TRBD2 (6 bases). The CDR3 runs 12 residues. Germline CDR1 is SGHDT and CDR2 is YYEEEE. Trimming took 0 bases from V and 9 from J, leaving 7 bases between them. CDR3: CASSLGTTEQFF. In nucleotides, the CDR3 is TGTGCCAGCAGCTTGGGGACTACTGAGCAGTTCTTC.

Regarding this clonotype: Being one base from a much bigger clone, this may be a read error. The chain combines TRBV10-3 with TRBJ1-4; 7 bases are a match to TRBD1. CDR1 is ENHRY, CDR2 SYGVKD, per germline. The CDR3 runs to 15 residues. In nucleotides, the CDR3 is TGTGCCACCAGTGACCACCGACAGGGTCAGGAAAAACTGTTTTTT. Translating it yields CATSDHRQGQEKLFF.

The chain carries TRBV3-1 and TRBJ1-2; D might be TRBD1 (5 bases). Trimming pared 5 bases from V and 6 bases from J, leaving 13 bases between. The CDR3 has 13 amino acids. The germline V gene has CDR1 LGHDT and CDR2 YNNKEL (reference sequence). The CDR3 coding sequence is TGTGCCAGCAGCTTGGACATCCTAAATGGCTACACCTTC. Residues: CASSLDILNGYTF. Complete variable domain (other parts from reference TRBV3-1 and TRBJ1-2): DTAVSQTPKYLVTQMGNDKSIKCEQNLGHDTMYWYKQDSKKFLKIMFSYNNKELIINETVPNRFSPKSPDKAHLNLHINSLELGDSAVYFCASSLDILNGYTFGSGTRLTVV.

In its sample, this clonotype was seen a few times. This sequence joins TRBV7-2 and TRBJ2-6, with D possibly called TRBD1 or TRBD2 (6 bases each). V was clipped by 1 base and J by 0 bases, with 13 bases between them. Germline CDR1 SGHTA, CDR2 FQGNSA. The CDR3 runs 18 residues. The CDR3 DNA reads TGTGCCAGCAGCTTAGGGTCGGGGGCCATCTCTGGGGCCAACGTCCTGACTTTC. Translated, it gives CASSLGSGAISGANVLTF.

This clonotype was counted only a few times. The V call is TRBV5-6, the J call TRBJ2-1; D assignment may be TRBD1 or TRBD2 (5 bases each). V lost 0 bases and J lost 8, with 18 bases in between. The CDR3 is 16 residues long. Germline CDR1 and CDR2: SGHDT and YYEEEE. The CDR3 is CASSLVGTHRDHEQFF. The CDR3 coding sequence is TGTGCCAGCAGCTTGGTAGGGACCCACCGTGACCATGAGCAGTTCTTC.

The table lists this clonotype with a few counts. The V and J genes are TRBV18 and TRBJ1-1, with D maybe TRBD1 (5 bases). Trimming pared 6 bases from V and 4 bases from J, leaving 18 bases between. Germline V lookup: CDR1 KGHSH, CDR2 LQKENI. CDR3 size: 15 residues. In nucleotides, the CDR3 is TGTGCCAGCTCGGGAGCCCTTTCGGGGGGCACTGAAGCTTTCTTT. This codes for CASSGALSGGTEAFF.

V and J are TRBV6-5 and TRBJ1-3; TRBD1 is a possible D gene (6 bases). The germline CDR1 and CDR2 sequences are MNHEY and SVGAGI. This CDR3 spans 15 amino acids. Trimming removed 7 bases at V and 0 bases at J, with 13 bases between. CDR3 sequence (DNA): TGTGCCAGCATTAGGGACACGAGCTCTGGAAACACCATATATTTT. It encodes CASIRDTSSGNTIYF.

The J gene is TRBJ1-5, the V gene TRBV7-9; D possibly corresponds to TRBD1 (6 bases). V was trimmed by 4 bases and J by 1 base, leaving 14 bases between them. CDR3 length: 16 residues. CDR1 SEHNR and CDR2 FQNEAQ come from the germline V gene (reference sequence). This CDR3 is CASSSGVGGSNQPQHF. In DNA form, the CDR3 reads TGTGCCAGCAGCTCAGGCGTCGGGGGCAGCAATCAGCCCCAGCATTTT.